The sequence of this TCR beta chain was determined in a study of cytomegalovirus exposure and HLA in healthy donors. The PCR contained 60 Vbeta and 13 Jbeta primers. The table came from immunoSEQ multiplex PCR; TCRdb's copy has only in-frame clones and leaves some out. The profile shows fewer than 130,000 clones, approximately 80% of them singletons. Study results and limitations: Indistinguishable V segments, including TRBV6-2 and TRBV6-3, were excluded.

The CDR3 contains 13 residues. Germline V gene sequence: CDR1 WNHNN, CDR2 SYGVQD (reference sequence). This clone has just a few counts. Antigen specificity is unknown. At one boundary the junction diverges from the germline segment, which might be a read error. V is TRBV10-1 and J is TRBJ1-1; 10 nucleotides match TRBD1. Sequencing was performed on PBMCs. The clonotype originates from a female donor in good health and CMV-seropositive. Here the CDR3 DNA reads TGCGCCAGCAGCGACAGGGGGCGCGGGCCCCTCCAATTT. Encoded protein: CASSDRGRGPLQF.